The source of this T cell receptor (beta chain) is a study of PD-1 blockade in classical Hodgkin lymphoma. Overall study results and limits: The study found complete responders had baseline diversity similar to newly diagnosed patients. Significant TCR diversity gains by C4D1 occurred in CD4+ but not CD8+ cells. It was reported that newly diagnosed patients had less baseline TCR diversity than healthy donors.

Assay used: immunoSEQ multiplex PCR; TCRdb lists only in-frame clones, some missing. Of around 26,000 clones in the sample, 60% to 80% were seen once. Each and every patient relapsed after autologous stem cell transplantation, and patients got differing brentuximab vedotin exposure. Best response was recorded as complete response, partial response or progressive disease. As concerns this clone: Its antigen is not identified.

This CDR3 is built from 15 residues. Trimming took off 6 bases at V and 5 bases at J, with 19 bases between the two ends. Germline assignment: CDR1 SGHVS and CDR2 FNYEAQ. This TCR derives from a human donor with classical Hodgkin lymphoma. The chain employs TRBV7-6 and TRBJ1-2; D is undetermined. The sample in question was peripheral blood mononuclear cells (PBMCs), obtained at baseline. The CDR3 loop reads CASSPGRPALYGYTF. CDR3 nucleotides: TGTGCCAGCAGTCCTGGACGGCCAGCACTTTATGGCTACACCTTC.